Listed below are T cell receptor beta chains from one sample, sequenced in a study of T cell repertoires in aging, cancer and after chemotherapy. TCRdb re-called the multiplex PCR reads through MiXCR, storing one row per CDR3 protein. The sample lists 8,700 or so distinct CDR3 sequences; around 24% were seen once. The specimen was blood. These receptors were collected from a human donor in good health. The conserved cysteine and the conserved F or W are not part of the CDR3 here.

J: TRBJ2-1; V: TRBV19; CDR3: ASRGDGANEQF
J: TRBJ2-1; V: TRBV6-4; CDR3: ASSELAGSNEQF
J: TRBJ2-5; V: TRBV10-3; CDR3: AISASEGETQY
J: TRBJ2-2; V: TRBV6-2/TRBV6-3; CDR3: ASRARGQGFANTGELF
J: TRBJ2-3; V: TRBV5-6; CDR3: ASSLWGGTDTQY
J: TRBJ2-7; V: TRBV7-9; CDR3: ASSLASGRASYEQY
J: TRBJ2-7; V: TRBV6-6; CDR3: ASSYSAGDSSYEQY
J: TRBJ2-1; V: TRBV19; CDR3: ASSPRQGLGYNEQF
J: TRBJ2-5; V: TRBV7-6; CDR3: ASSGTAQETQY
J: TRBJ2-3; V: TRBV7-2; CDR3: ASSQETGVFDTQY
J: TRBJ2-1; V: TRBV5-4; CDR3: ASSPGLLYNEQF
J: TRBJ2-1; V: TRBV6-1; CDR3: ATRQGARNEQF
J: TRBJ2-7; V: TRBV20-1; CDR3: SASDTGSEQY
J: TRBJ2-1; V: TRBV7-2; CDR3: ASSLIGLAGNEQF
J: TRBJ1-2; V: TRBV5-1; CDR3: ASSLGQGGYT
J: TRBJ1-2; V: TRBV29-1; CDR3: SVGGGVDYGYT
J: TRBJ2-5; V: TRBV20-1; CDR3: SARGGQGKQTQY
J: TRBJ2-3; V: TRBV7-3; CDR3: ASSLYSDNTQY
J: TRBJ2-7; V: TRBV4-3; CDR3: ASSQEARDSYEQY
J: TRBJ2-6; V: TRBV6-5; CDR3: ASNGQGASGANVLT
J: TRBJ2-3; V: TRBV7-2; CDR3: ASSFTGTSGTDTQY
J: TRBJ2-5; V: TRBV10-3; CDR3: AISEISGRASETQY
J: TRBJ2-1; V: TRBV20-1; CDR3: SASGLAEGSNEQF
J: TRBJ1-1; V: TRBV7-9; CDR3: ASSSGTEAF
J: TRBJ2-3; V: TRBV20-1; CDR3: SARDRRSLLGTDTQY
J: TRBJ2-3; V: TRBV20-1; CDR3: SASSGRGTDTQY
J: TRBJ1-5; V: TRBV20-1; CDR3: SASPGSSNQPQH
J: TRBJ2-2; V: TRBV20-1; CDR3: SARLGGRETGELF
J: TRBJ2-7; V: TRBV7-2; CDR3: ASSTDRKILTYEQY
J: TRBJ2-7; V: TRBV15; CDR3: ATSAGHVGKGEQY
J: TRBJ1-5; V: TRBV6-1; CDR3: ASSYSAWRGNQPQH
J: TRBJ2-1; V: TRBV7-2; CDR3: ASSPRDPIRSEQF
J: TRBJ2-7; V: TRBV5-1; CDR3: ASSLTTLYEQY
J: TRBJ2-1; V: TRBV7-2; CDR3: ASSLVSYNEQF
J: TRBJ1-5; V: TRBV12-3/TRBV12-4; CDR3: ASSLGGQRDQPQH
J: TRBJ2-7; V: TRBV19; CDR3: ASSLRAGASGEQY
J: TRBJ2-5; V: TRBV29-1; CDR3: SVEGWPRGETQY
J: TRBJ1-5; V: TRBV14; CDR3: ASSRNEYQPQH
J: TRBJ2-5; V: TRBV5-4; CDR3: ASSNRPSGQETQY
J: TRBJ2-7; V: TRBV10-2; CDR3: ASARIEEQY
J: TRBJ2-3; V: TRBV15; CDR3: ATSRVKPGAQY
J: TRBJ2-7; V: TRBV28; CDR3: ASNTGFSYEQY
J: TRBJ1-5; V: TRBV7-2; CDR3: ASSRTGPNQPQH
J: TRBJ2-2; V: TRBV10-1; CDR3: ASSEGDRDTGELF
J: TRBJ1-2; V: TRBV6-5; CDR3: ASSYVSGQSLGYT
J: TRBJ2-2; V: TRBV10-2; CDR3: ASSESSGRVNTGELF
J: TRBJ2-5; V: TRBV6-5; CDR3: ASSYSNHRASQETQY
J: TRBJ1-5; V: TRBV28; CDR3: ASSLPSSGQPQH
J: TRBJ2-6; V: TRBV5-1; CDR3: ASSLGVSGANVLT
J: TRBJ2-7; V: TRBV18; CDR3: ASSPPLGTGAYEQY
J: TRBJ2-1; V: TRBV6-2/TRBV6-3; CDR3: ASSPGGRGQAYNEQF
J: TRBJ1-5; V: TRBV19; CDR3: ASSGQGTYSNQPQH
J: TRBJ2-7; V: TRBV5-6; CDR3: ASSPRGALEQY
J: TRBJ2-3; V: TRBV7-2; CDR3: ASSRPDTSLNGRVWYTQY
J: TRBJ1-1; V: TRBV6-1; CDR3: ASRRGHGRANTEAF
J: TRBJ1-4; V: TRBV6-2/TRBV6-3; CDR3: ASSYGSGIAEKLF
J: TRBJ2-1; V: TRBV6-1; CDR3: ASSEAHGTSNEQF
J: TRBJ2-1; V: TRBV20-1; CDR3: SARLGQSNNEQF
J: TRBJ2-7; V: TRBV20-1; CDR3: SARDRDRRYEQY
J: TRBJ2-7; V: TRBV5-4; CDR3: ASSAGTSGNHEQY